The next 18 T cell receptor beta chains were all read from a single sample in a study of cytomegalovirus exposure and HLA in healthy donors. Both 60 Vbeta primers and 13 Jbeta primers went into the PCR. Assay: immunoSEQ multiplex PCR; the TCRdb copy retains only in-frame clones and omits some. The sample records 150,000 to 200,000 clones, 80% to 90% being singletons. Material for sequencing was PBMCs. These receptors all stem from a man aged 18 to 30 in good health and CMV-seropositive.

The CDR3 DNA reads TGTGCCAGCAGCTTAACCCCTCAGACAGACTTTATGCATTTT. Its translation: CASSLTPQTDFMHF. The chain carries TRBV7-8 and TRBJ1-5; perhaps TRBD1 as D (5 bases). CDR1 is SGHVS, CDR2 FQNEAQ, per germline. The CDR3 runs to 14 residues. Trimming stripped 2 bases from V and 15 bases from J, with 20 bases between.

The gene calls are TRBV19 and TRBJ1-2; tentatively, D is TRBD1 (5 bases). This CDR3 has 14 residues. Germline values: CDR1 LNHDA, CDR2 SQIVND (reference sequence). Trimming took 7 bases from V and 6 from J, leaving 18 bases between them. CDR3 nucleotide sequence: TGTGCCAGTACCCAATGGGCGACAGACCATGGCTACACCTTC. This sequence encodes CASTQWATDHGYTF. Supplemented by reference TRBV19 and TRBJ1-2, the full variable domain reads DGGITQSPKYLFRKEGQNVTLSCEQNLNHDAMYWYRQDPGQGLRLIYYSQIVNDFQKGDIAEGYSVSREKKESFPLTVTSAQKNPTAFYLCASTQWATDHGYTFGSGTRLTVV.

The chain combines TRBV27 with TRBJ2-1; possibly TRBD1 for D (5 bases). Germline CDR1 MNHEY, CDR2 SMNVEV (reference sequence). CDR3 size: 17 residues. Between the trimmed V and J ends, which lost 7 bases and 6 bases, there was a span of 25 bases. The CDR3 sequence is CASTAKDGMRRGNEQFF. The CDR3 DNA reads as TGTGCCAGCACCGCTAAAGACGGAATGAGAAGGGGCAATGAGCAGTTCTTC.

This rearrangement joins TRBV27 to TRBJ1-2; possible D gene TRBD1, 5 bases. Trimming pared 5 bases from V and 4 bases from J, leaving 17 bases between. Germline V gene sequence: CDR1 MNHEY, CDR2 SMNVEV (reference sequence). This CDR3 region has 15 residues. The DNA of the CDR3 is TGTGCCAGCAGTCCAGGAAGGGGACTTAGCTATGGCTACACCTTC. Protein product: CASSPGRGLSYGYTF.

The J gene is TRBJ2-1, the V gene TRBV6-1, with a weak D call TRBD2 (7 bases). This CDR3 has 18 amino acids. From germline, CDR1 is MNHNS and CDR2 SASEGT. Trimming removed 1 base at V and 6 bases at J, with 22 bases between. CDR3 in DNA: TGTGCCAGCAGTGAAGTTTTTTATCGGGGGGCGAGGGCCAATGAGCAGTTCTTC. Translated: CASSEVFYRGARANEQFF.

The chain combines TRBV5-1 with TRBJ1-1; 7 nucleotides agree with TRBD1. Germline-derived CDR1 and CDR2 are SGHRS and YFSETQ. The CDR3 is 16 residues long. V trimming: 0 bases; J trimming: 5 bases; junction bases outside the gene matches: 10. The CDR3 reads CASSLEGLRGPTEAFF. CDR3 in DNA: TGCGCCAGCAGCTTGGAGGGATTGAGGGGGCCTACTGAAGCTTTCTTT.

V gene TRBV27 combines with J gene TRBJ1-2; 8 bases align to TRBD1. V was clipped by 5 bases and J by 6 bases; unmatched bases: 8. CDR1 is MNHEY and CDR2 is SMNVEV in the germline V gene (reference sequence). CDR3 length: 14 residues. The CDR3 sequence is CASSPGQGTNGYTF. In nucleotides, the CDR3 is TGTGCCAGCAGTCCAGGACAGGGAACGAATGGCTACACCTTC.

The chain has TRBV10-3 and TRBJ1-2, with D tentatively TRBD1 (5 bases). CDR3 size: 12 residues. Trimming removed 6 bases from V and 4 bases from J, with 9 bases in between. Germline values: CDR1 ENHRY, CDR2 SYGVKD. The CDR3 DNA sequence: TGTGCCATCAGGACTGACAGCTATGGCTACACCTTC. It encodes CAIRTDSYGYTF.

V usage is TRBV9 and J usage is TRBJ2-1; 9 nucleotides agree with TRBD2. CDR3 length: 15 amino acids. Germline CDR1 reads SGDLS; CDR2 reads YYNGEE. J was trimmed by 5 bases and V by 0 bases; bases with no gene match: 3. CDR3 DNA: TGTGCCAGCAGCGTAGGGGCTAGCGGGGACAATGAGCAGTTCTTC. Translating it yields CASSVGASGDNEQFF. The full variable domain, in which reference TRBV9 and TRBJ2-1 provide the parts outside the CDR3, is DSGVTQTPKHLITATGQRVTLRCSPRSGDLSVYWYQQSLDQGLQFLIQYYNGEERAKGNILERFSAQQFPDLHSELNLSSLELGDSALYFCASSVGASGDNEQFFGPGTRLTVL.

The chain uses TRBV6-5 and TRBJ1-2; TRBD1 might be the D (5 bases). V lost 8 bases and J 4 bases, leaving 11 bases between the germline ends. The germline CDR1 and CDR2 sequences are MNHEY and SVGAGI. This CDR3 region has 12 residues. The CDR3 DNA follows: TGTGCCAGCGGGCGGGGGTTCTATGGCTACACCTTC. It translates to CASGRGFYGYTF.

This chain links TRBV2 with TRBJ1-2; D unclear. CDR3 size: 13 residues. Germline CDR1 is SNHLY and CDR2 is FYNNEI. V lost 6 bases and J 3 bases, leaving 11 bases between the germline ends. The CDR3 is CASSHRTDYGYTF. As DNA, the CDR3 is TGTGCCAGCAGCCATAGGACTGACTATGGCTACACCTTC.

The chain links TRBV20-1 to TRBJ1-2; D is ambiguous. V was clipped by 3 bases and J by 4 bases, with 6 bases between them. The CDR3 consists of 11 residues. From germline, CDR1 is DFQATT and CDR2 SNEGSKA (reference sequence). CDR3 in amino acids: CSASELYGYTF. The CDR3 DNA reads as TGCAGTGCTAGTGAACTCTATGGCTACACCTTC.

V and J are TRBV5-4 and TRBJ1-2; TRBD1 might be the D (6 bases). The V gene lost 4 bases and the J gene lost 0 bases, with 22 bases spanning the gap. This CDR3 has 18 residues. CDR1 and CDR2 (germline): SGHNT, YYREEE (reference sequence). The CDR3 spells CASSPASAGALSNYGYTF. The CDR3 coding sequence is TGTGCCAGCAGCCCCGCTTCGGCAGGGGCGCTTTCTAACTATGGCTACACCTTC.

The rearrangement uses TRBV5-6 and TRBJ1-2; TRBD1 matches at 9 bases. Trimming cost V 5 bases and J 7 bases; bases outside gene matches: 6. The CDR3 runs 13 residues. Germline CDR1 reads SGHDT; CDR2 reads YYEEEE. The CDR3 DNA is TGTGCCAGCAGTCCTGGGACAGGGCCTGGCTACACCTTC. This sequence encodes CASSPGTGPGYTF.

This chain connects TRBV25-1 to TRBJ1-1, with 10 bases lining up with TRBD1. CDR3 size: 18 residues. Germline V gene sequence: CDR1 MGHDK, CDR2 SYGVNS. V was pared by 3 bases and J by 1 base, with 11 bases of the junction left unmatched. CDR3 nucleotide sequence: TGTGCCAGCAGTGAGTATTTCGGGACAGGGGAGACGAACACTGAAGCTTTCTTT. Translation gives CASSEYFGTGETNTEAFF.

V gene TRBV5-6 combines with J gene TRBJ2-5; 7 bases match TRBD2. In germline, CDR1 is SGHDT, CDR2 YYEEEE. V lost 2 bases to trimming and J lost 9 bases; unmatched junction nucleotides: 10. The CDR3 is 14 amino acids. For the CDR3, the DNA is TGTGCCAGCAGCTTTGGGACTAACCAAGCGGCCCAGTACTTC. Protein product: CASSFGTNQAAQYF.

The chain carries TRBV6-5 and TRBJ1-2; the match to TRBD1 covers 8 bases. Germline CDR1 is MNHEY and CDR2 is SVGAGI. The CDR3 totals 15 residues. Trimming removed 0 bases from V and 2 bases from J; junction bases left unmatched: 2. Here the CDR3 DNA reads TGTGCCAGCAGTTACTCACGGGACAGGAACTATGGCTACACCTTC. Amino acids: CASSYSRDRNYGYTF.

The chain couples TRBV18 to TRBJ2-5; tentative D call: TRBD1 (6 bases). The DNA end is more similar to TRBJ2-7, so the J call may be wrong. Germline CDR1 reads KGHSH; CDR2 reads LQKENI. This CDR3 contains 16 residues. The CDR3 DNA reads as TGTGCCAGCTCACCACCCTTGACAGGCTCCCCCTACGAGCAGTACTTC. The encoded protein is CASSPPLTGSPYEQYF.